This is a list of T cell receptor beta chains from one sample in a study of early T cells in non-severe SARS-CoV-2 infection. TCRdb ran MiXCR on the 5' RACE reads and lists one entry per CDR3 protein. The sample lists tens of thousands of distinct CDR3 sequences, 10% occurring once. The input for sequencing was whole blood, taken at baseline. The receptors were gathered from an adult who was a healthcare worker with PCR-confirmed SARS-CoV-2 infection or an uninfected control (not recorded which). Both conserved end residues are part of each CDR3. The D gene is left open where the match is weak. Rows may omit the clone size; those that give it use once, few, many or a size class.

-	-	TRBV12-3/TRBV12-4	TRBJ2-4	CASSLGGRSIQYF	TGTGCCAGCAGTTTAGGGGGGAGGAGCATTCAGTACTTC
TRBD2	many	TRBV9	TRBJ2-3	CASSLGLAGDTQYF	TGTGCCAGCAGCCTCGGACTAGCGGGGGATACGCAGTATTTT
-	-	TRBV5-6	TRBJ2-2	CASSHIRGKDTGELFF	TGTGCCAGCAGCCACATCCGGGGCAAGGATACCGGGGAGCTGTTTTTT
TRBD2	few	TRBV2	TRBJ2-2	CASSALAAEAGELFF	TGTGCCAGCAGCGCCCTAGCGGCGGAGGCCGGGGAGCTGTTTTTT
TRBD1	many	TRBV30	TRBJ2-1	CAWLGQGRNEQFF	TGTGCCTGGTTGGGACAGGGTCGCAATGAGCAGTTCTTC
-	many	TRBV29-1	TRBJ2-1	CSAPDSYNEQFF	TGCAGCGCCCCGGACTCCTACAATGAGCAGTTCTTC
-	many	TRBV18	TRBJ2-7	CASSPPYEQYF	TGTGCCAGCTCACCTCCATACGAGCAGTACTTC
TRBD1	many	TRBV29-1	TRBJ1-3	CSVSGTGGGTIYF	TGCAGCGTATCCGGGACAGGGGGAGGCACCATATATTTT
TRBD1	-	TRBV5-1	TRBJ2-1	CASSLGQGGYNEQFF	TGCGCCAGCAGCCTCGGACAGGGTGGCTACAATGAGCAGTTCTTC
TRBD1	few	TRBV6-2/TRBV6-3	TRBJ2-1	CASSSTGQPNNEQFF	TGTGCCAGCAGCTCGACGGGACAGCCGAACAATGAGCAGTTCTTC
-	few	TRBV6-1	TRBJ1-2	CASSREPDYGYTF	TGTGCCAGCAGTAGGGAACCGGACTATGGCTACACCTTC
-	-	TRBV7-9	TRBJ2-1	CASSLTLIGEQFF	TGTGCCAGCAGCCTCACCCTAATAGGTGAGCAGTTCTTC
-	many	TRBV7-2	TRBJ2-3	CASSLLPGGTDTQYF	TGTGCCAGCAGCCTACTCCCAGGCGGAACAGATACGCAGTATTTT
TRBD1	-	TRBV27	TRBJ1-6	CASSRKTGGSYNSPLHF	TGTGCCAGCAGTCGAAAGACAGGGGGCTCCTATAATTCACCCCTCCACTTT
-	many	TRBV5-5	TRBJ2-3	CASSLIQGTDTQYF	TGTGCCAGCAGCTTGATCCAGGGGACAGATACGCAGTATTTT
TRBD1	few	TRBV20-1	TRBJ2-1	CSSATGQGADNEQFF	TGCAGTTCAGCCACGGGCCAGGGGGCCGACAATGAGCAGTTCTTC
-	-	TRBV12-3/TRBV12-4	TRBJ2-1	CASSPAGGGGSYNEQFF	TGTGCCAGCAGCCCTGCCGGCGGGGGCGGCTCCTACAATGAGCAGTTCTTC
-	-	TRBV6-2/TRBV6-3	TRBJ2-7	CASSFADTYEQYF	TGTGCCAGCTCGTTCGCGGACACCTACGAGCAGTACTTC
-	few	TRBV20-1	TRBJ2-7	CSAQTGTGSYEQYF	TGCAGTGCCCAAACAGGGACCGGGTCCTACGAGCAGTACTTC
-	-	TRBV5-1	TRBJ2-7	CASSLVAPVEQYF	TGCGCCAGCAGCTTGGTAGCGCCGGTCGAGCAGTACTTC
-	-	TRBV30	TRBJ2-3	CAIGLAPDTQYF	TGTGCCATCGGACTGGCCCCAGATACGCAGTATTTT
-	-	TRBV20-1	TRBJ2-7	CSARDRKTSYEQYF	TGCAGTGCTAGAGATAGAAAGACCTCCTACGAGCAGTACTTC
TRBD2	many	TRBV20-1	TRBJ2-5	CSARPGSGGKETQYF	TGCAGTGCTCGTCCGGGTAGCGGGGGGAAGGAGACCCAGTACTTC
TRBD2	-	TRBV10-3	TRBJ2-3	CAISGSGGARDTQYF	TGTGCCATCAGTGGAAGCGGGGGGGCCAGAGATACGCAGTATTTT
TRBD2	many	TRBV6-2/TRBV6-3	TRBJ2-3	CASRYLLAGVADTQYF	TGTGCCAGCAGATACCTCCTAGCGGGCGTGGCAGATACGCAGTATTTT
TRBD2	many	TRBV7-2	TRBJ2-1	CASSFSGVTEQFF	TGTGCCAGCAGCTTTAGCGGGGTGACTGAGCAGTTCTTC